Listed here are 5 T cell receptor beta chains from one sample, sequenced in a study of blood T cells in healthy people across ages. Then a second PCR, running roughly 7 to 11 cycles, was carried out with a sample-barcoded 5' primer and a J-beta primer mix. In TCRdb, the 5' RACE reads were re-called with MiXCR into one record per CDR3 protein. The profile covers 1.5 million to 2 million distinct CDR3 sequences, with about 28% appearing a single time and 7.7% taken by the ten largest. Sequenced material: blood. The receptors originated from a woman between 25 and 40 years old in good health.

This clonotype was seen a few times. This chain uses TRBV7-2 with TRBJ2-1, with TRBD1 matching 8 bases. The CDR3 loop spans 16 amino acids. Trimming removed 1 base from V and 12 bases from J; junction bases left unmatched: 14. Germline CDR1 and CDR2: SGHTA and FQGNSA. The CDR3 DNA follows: TGTGCCAGCAGCTTAGGCGGGGCAGGGGGCTCAAGCGGGCAGTTCTTC. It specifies CASSLGGAGGSSGQFF.

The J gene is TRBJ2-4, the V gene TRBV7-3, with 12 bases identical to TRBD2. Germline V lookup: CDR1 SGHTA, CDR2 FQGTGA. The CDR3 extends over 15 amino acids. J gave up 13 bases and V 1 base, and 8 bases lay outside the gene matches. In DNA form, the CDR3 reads TGTGCCAGCAGCTTAAGGACTAGCGGGAACAATGAGCAGTACTTC. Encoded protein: CASSLRTSGNNEQYF.

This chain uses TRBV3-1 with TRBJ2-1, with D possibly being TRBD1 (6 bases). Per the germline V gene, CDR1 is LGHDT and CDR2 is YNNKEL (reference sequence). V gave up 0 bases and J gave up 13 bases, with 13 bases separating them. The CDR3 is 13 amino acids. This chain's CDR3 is CASSQDPRDIQFF. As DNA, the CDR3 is TGTGCCAGCAGCCAAGATCCCAGGGACATTCAGTTCTTC.

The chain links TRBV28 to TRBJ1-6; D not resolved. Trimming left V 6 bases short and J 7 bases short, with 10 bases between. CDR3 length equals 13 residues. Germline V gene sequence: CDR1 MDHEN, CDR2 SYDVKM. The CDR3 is CASRPQQNSPLHF. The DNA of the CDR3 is TGTGCCAGCAGGCCGCAACAGAATTCACCCCTCCACTTT.

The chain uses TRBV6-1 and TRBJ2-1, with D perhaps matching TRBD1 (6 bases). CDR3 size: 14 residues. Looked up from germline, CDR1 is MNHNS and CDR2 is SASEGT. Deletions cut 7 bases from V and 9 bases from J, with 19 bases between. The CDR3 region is CASILAGVGCEQFF. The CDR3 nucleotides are TGTGCCAGCATTCTAGCAGGGGTAGGCTGTGAGCAGTTCTTC.